The 5 T cell receptor beta chains listed next were all sequenced from one sample in a study of blood T cell repertoires in COVID-19. Only in-frame clones appear in the TCRdb table, and some are missing; sequencing was by immunoSEQ multiplex PCR. The sample carries 250,000 to 400,000 clones, around 88% recorded once. The sample consisted of peripheral blood. All receptors derive from a woman under 40 with COVID-19, enrolled during active disease.

The gene calls are TRBV6-5 and TRBJ2-1; TRBD2 matches 8 bases. Germline V gene data show CDR1 as MNHEY and CDR2 as SVGAGI. CDR3 length: 14 residues. V dropped 7 bases and J dropped 8; count of bases not matched to a gene: 10. CDR3 residues: CASTPSGGPHEQFF. The CDR3 region has the DNA TGTGCCAGCACCCCTTCGGGGGGGCCCCATGAGCAGTTCTTC.

The rearrangement uses TRBV5-1 and TRBJ2-1; 10 bases line up with TRBD1. The CDR3 has 15 residues. Trimming removed 4 bases from V and 4 bases from J; junction bases left unmatched: 5. Germline CDR1 reads SGHRS; CDR2 reads YFSETQ. Here the CDR3 reads CASSDRDRGYNEQFF. The CDR3 DNA sequence: TGCGCCAGCAGCGACCGGGACAGGGGTTACAATGAGCAGTTCTTC. The whole variable domain, filled in from reference TRBV5-1 and TRBJ2-1, reads KAGVTQTPRYLIKTRGQQVTLSCSPISGHRSVSWYQQTPGQGLQFLFEYFSETQRNKGNFPGRFSGRQFSNSRSEMNVSTLELGDSALYLCASSDRDRGYNEQFFGPGTRLTVL.

V usage is TRBV12-3 or TRBV12-4 and J usage is TRBJ1-1, with 7 bases fitting TRBD1. With 6 bases clipped from V and 1 base from J, the junction kept 2 bases outside the gene matches. This CDR3 region has 13 residues. Here the CDR3 reads CASSRTGNTEAFF. For the CDR3, the DNA is TGTGCCAGCAGCCGGACAGGGAACACTGAAGCTTTCTTT.

The chain uses TRBV6-5 and TRBJ1-2, with TRBD1 identical over 11 bases. V lost 2 bases to trimming and J lost 5 bases; unmatched junction nucleotides: 1. This CDR3 comprises 14 residues. The germline gives CDR1 MNHEY, CDR2 SVGAGI. The CDR3 region is CASSYGQGAYGYTF. The CDR3 DNA reads as TGTGCCAGCAGTTACGGACAGGGGGCTTATGGCTACACCTTC.

This chain uses TRBV9 with TRBJ2-3, with 7 bases fitting TRBD2. Germline values: CDR1 SGDLS, CDR2 YYNGEE. V dropped 4 bases and J dropped 5; count of bases not matched to a gene: 1. CDR3 length: 12 amino acids. CDR3 coding DNA: TGTGCCAGCAGCTGGGGGGGAGATACGCAGTATTTT. Protein sequence: CASSWGGDTQYF.